Sequencing of this T cell receptor beta chain was carried out in a study of early T cells in non-severe SARS-CoV-2 infection. The CDR3 covers 14 residues. CDR1 and CDR2 (germline): PRHDT, FYEKMQ (reference sequence). V was clipped by 5 bases and J by 5 bases, with 16 bases between them. This clonotype was seen at least ten times. Researchers attached unique molecular identifiers to individual cDNA molecules. TCRdb reanalysed the 5' RACE reads using MiXCR and keeps one entry per CDR3 protein. The sample yields about 35,000 distinct CDR3 sequences, about 5.5% seen once. The chain uses TRBV13 and TRBJ2-7; no clear D gene. This sequence was found in an adult who was a healthcare worker with PCR-confirmed SARS-CoV-2 infection or an uninfected control (not recorded which). The sequencing used whole blood, collected at baseline. The CDR3 loop is CASSPQAPAHEQYF. The CDR3 region has the DNA TGTGCCAGCAGCCCCCAGGCCCCGGCCCACGAGCAGTACTTC.